A single sample gave rise to the 27 T cell receptor beta chains below, sequenced in a study of blood T cell repertoires in COVID-19. Sequencing was performed with immunoSEQ multiplex PCR; in TCRdb, only in-frame clones are kept and a portion is missing. This table has tens of thousands of clones, roughly nine tenths appearing once. The sequenced sample was peripheral blood. Receptors originate from a man between 60 and 75 years old with acute or convalescent COVID-19.

This clone was seen a single time. This chain links TRBV5-1 with TRBJ1-6, with TRBD1 identical over 8 bases. The CDR3 sequence is 16 residues long. The junction had 10 bases not matched to a gene; V was cut back by 3 bases and J by 8 bases. Germline V gene data show CDR1 as SGHRS and CDR2 as YFSETQ. CDR3 sequence reads: CASSYSPQGADSPLHF. The CDR3, as DNA: TGCGCCAGCAGCTACTCCCCCCAGGGGGCGGATTCACCCCTCCACTTT.

The chain has TRBV5-4 and TRBJ2-7; D perhaps matches TRBD2 (5 bases). This CDR3 contains 14 residues. Trimming cost V 3 bases and J 2 bases, with 12 bases left between them. In germline, CDR1 is SGHNT, CDR2 YYREEE (reference sequence). CDR3 bases: TGTGCCAGCAGCTCAGGACGGGAAACCTACGAGCAGTACTTC. Protein: CASSSGRETYEQYF.

This chain connects TRBV19 to TRBJ2-7; 9 bases map to TRBD1. Trimming took 5 bases from V and 4 from J; bases not matched to a gene: 12. The CDR3 consists of 16 residues. From germline, CDR1 is LNHDA and CDR2 SQIVND (reference sequence). For the CDR3, the DNA is TGTGCCAGTAGTTGGAGGCTTGGACAGGGGCGATACGAGCAGTACTTC. This translates into CASSWRLGQGRYEQYF.

This clone was counted a single time. In nucleotides, the CDR3 is TGTGCCAGCAGCGCGTCCGGGACAGGGAACTATGGCTACACCTTC. Encoded protein: CASSASGTGNYGYTF. The V call is TRBV7-9, the J call TRBJ1-2; 9 bases are shared with TRBD1. CDR3 length equals 15 residues. Germline CDR1 is SEHNR and CDR2 is FQNEAQ (reference sequence). Germline trimming cut 5 bases from V and 2 bases from J; bases unmatched to any gene: 6.

The rearrangement joins TRBV10-3 to TRBJ2-1, with a tentative D call TRBD1 (6 bases). Between the trimmed V and J ends, which lost 3 bases and 9 bases, there was a span of 9 bases. The CDR3 has 12 residues. Per the germline V gene, CDR1 is ENHRY and CDR2 is SYGVKD. In DNA form, the CDR3 reads TGTGCCATCAGTGACAGGGGTGGTGAGCAGTTCTTC. It yields the protein CAISDRGGEQFF.

Turning to this clone: Other DNA sequences in the same sample also yield this CDR3. The chain recombines TRBV3-1 (or the pseudogene TRBV3-2) with TRBJ2-7; D unresolved. V dropped 3 bases and J dropped 4 bases, with 10 bases sitting between them. This CDR3 is built from 13 residues. The germline V gene has CDR1 LGHDT and CDR2 YNNKEL (reference sequence). CDR3 in amino acids: CASSQGLAYEQYF. The CDR3 nucleotides read TGTGCCAGCAGCCAGGGTTTAGCTTACGAGCAGTACTTC.

V and J are TRBV4-2 and TRBJ1-4; D gene unclear. The germline V gene encodes CDR1 LGHNA and CDR2 YNFKEQ. The V gene lost 0 bases and the J gene lost 8 bases, with 10 bases spanning the gap. The CDR3 has 14 amino acids. DNA of the CDR3: TGTGCCAGCAGCCAAGATTGGACTGAAGAAAAACTGTTTTTT. Its translation: CASSQDWTEEKLFF.

This clone was recorded only once. The rearrangement links TRBV5-4 to TRBJ1-5, with 7 bases lining up with TRBD1. Germline V gene lookup returns CDR1 SGHNT and CDR2 YYREEE (reference sequence). Germline trimming cut 2 bases from V and 7 bases from J; bases unmatched to any gene: 3. This CDR3 comprises 13 residues. CDR3 amino acids: CASSFKGGQPQHF. DNA of the CDR3: TGTGCCAGCAGCTTTAAAGGGGGCCAGCCCCAGCATTTT.

This clone was picked up one time. V is TRBV30 and J is TRBJ1-6; TRBD1 matches at 10 bases. Germline loops: CDR1 GTSNPN, CDR2 SVGIG (reference sequence). The CDR3 consists of 19 residues. V shed 2 bases, J shed 0 bases, and the junction held 10 bases outside the gene matches. The CDR3 DNA is TGTGCCTGGAGTATAATGAGGGGACAGGGGAGCTCCTATAATTCACCCCTCCACTTT. This gives the protein CAWSIMRGQGSSYNSPLHF.

This clone was seen more than once but under ten times. The rearrangement uses TRBV7-9 and TRBJ2-7, with D possibly matching TRBD1 (6 bases). The CDR3 runs to 17 residues. CDR1 and CDR2 from the germline V gene are SEHNR and FQNEAQ (reference sequence). V lost 3 bases, J lost 0 bases, and 18 bases lay in between. CDR3: CASSFVQTGRSSYEQYF. The CDR3 coding sequence is TGTGCCAGCAGCTTCGTCCAAACAGGGAGAAGCTCCTACGAGCAGTACTTC.

The chain couples TRBV3-1 (or the pseudogene TRBV3-2) to TRBJ1-1; a possible D gene is TRBD1 (5 bases). This CDR3 is built from 17 residues. Germline values: CDR1 LGHDT, CDR2 YNNKEL (reference sequence). V gave up 0 bases and J gave up 0 bases, with 14 bases separating them. The CDR3 DNA reads TGTGCCAGCAGCCAAGAGGAGGGGACCCTAATGAACACTGAAGCTTTCTTT. Translated: CASSQEEGTLMNTEAFF.

The chain combines TRBV7-9 with TRBJ1-4; the match to TRBD1 covers 12 bases. Germline V gene lookup returns CDR1 SEHNR and CDR2 FQNEAQ (reference sequence). This CDR3 has 19 amino acids. The junction had 13 bases not matched to a gene; V was cut back by 5 bases and J by 3 bases. In nucleotides, the CDR3 is TGTGCCAGCAGCAGTCCCCCGGGACAGGGGGCGCTTTCTAATGAAAAACTGTTTTTT. Encoded protein: CASSSPPGQGALSNEKLFF.

V usage is TRBV6-5 and J usage is TRBJ1-1; unclear D gene. This CDR3 is 13 amino acids long. V was trimmed by 4 bases and J by 2 bases, leaving 8 bases between them. The V gene's germline CDR1 is MNHEY and CDR2 SVGAGI. CDR3 region: CASSSLVNTEAFF. The CDR3 DNA is TGTGCCAGCAGTTCCCTAGTTAACACTGAAGCTTTCTTT.

The chain uses TRBV20-1 and TRBJ1-5; the D gene is possibly TRBD1 (5 bases). The germline gives CDR1 DFQATT, CDR2 SNEGSKA (reference sequence). This CDR3 contains 18 residues. The V gene lost 3 bases and the J gene lost 2 bases, with 23 bases spanning the gap. In DNA form, the CDR3 reads TGCAGTGCTAGTAGATTCGCCTGGGGCGCTATCGGCAATCAGCCCCAGCATTTT. As protein: CSASRFAWGAIGNQPQHF.

The V gene is TRBV11-2, the J gene TRBJ2-1, with D maybe TRBD2 (5 bases). The germline V gene encodes CDR1 SGHAT and CDR2 FQNNGV. Trimming took off 3 bases at V and 3 bases at J, with 21 bases between the two ends. CDR3 length equals 18 residues. CDR3 residues: CASSFRWASLGSYNEQFF. Here the CDR3 DNA reads TGTGCCAGCAGCTTTAGGTGGGCATCCCTGGGGAGCTACAATGAGCAGTTCTTC.

This chain uses TRBV6-1 with TRBJ2-3; tentatively, D is TRBD1 (6 bases). The V gene lost 3 bases and the J gene lost 1 base, with 11 bases spanning the gap. The CDR3 runs 15 residues. CDR1 and CDR2 (germline): MNHNS, SASEGT. CDR3 bases: TGTGCCAGCAGTGATCCACAGGGCGGCACAGATACGCAGTATTTT. Translated: CASSDPQGGTDTQYF.

The chain recombines TRBV7-8 with TRBJ1-6; D not resolved. In germline, CDR1 is SGHVS, CDR2 FQNEAQ. The ends were cut back, 5 bases at V and 0 bases at J, with 8 bases in the middle. This CDR3 spans 15 amino acids. CDR3 nucleotides: TGTGCCAGCAGCCCCCTTAGCTCCTATAATTCACCCCTCCACTTT. Amino acids: CASSPLSSYNSPLHF.

This chain joins TRBV25-1 and TRBJ1-4; TRBD1 matches 8 bases. V dropped 4 bases and J dropped 5; count of bases not matched to a gene: 3. Looked up from germline, CDR1 is MGHDK and CDR2 is SYGVNS. The CDR3 length is 14 residues. The CDR3: CASSVTGVNEKLFF. DNA of the CDR3: TGTGCCAGCAGTGTGACAGGGGTAAATGAAAAACTGTTTTTT.

This clone was picked up one time. This sequence joins TRBV7-9 and TRBJ1-1; no definite D call. The CDR3 has 13 residues. V gave up 1 base and J gave up 0 bases, with 3 bases separating them. Germline loops: CDR1 SEHNR, CDR2 FQNEAQ (reference sequence). Written as DNA, the CDR3 is TGTGCCAGCAGCTTAGAGCTGAACACTGAAGCTTTCTTT. Protein product: CASSLELNTEAFF.

This clone was counted a few times. The rearrangement links TRBV6-6 to TRBJ1-2, with D maybe TRBD1 (5 bases). This CDR3 comprises 15 residues. Between the trimmed V and J ends, which lost 0 bases and 5 bases, there was a span of 13 bases. Per germline, CDR1 MNHNY and CDR2 SVGAGI (reference sequence). The CDR3 is CASSYSTGNSYGYTF. CDR3 nucleotide sequence: TGTGCCAGCAGTTACTCTACAGGAAACTCTTATGGCTACACCTTC.

The V call is TRBV5-1, the J call TRBJ2-5; 8 nucleotides match TRBD1. V lost 6 bases to trimming and J lost 2 bases; unmatched junction nucleotides: 6. CDR1 is SGHRS and CDR2 is YFSETQ in the germline V gene. The CDR3 totals 14 residues. The CDR3 reads CASIQGAGQETQYF. For the CDR3, the DNA is TGCGCCAGCATCCAGGGGGCCGGTCAAGAGACCCAGTACTTC.

This sequence joins TRBV20-1 and TRBJ2-3; D gene unclear. The CDR3 length is 11 residues. Trimming took off 1 base at V and 6 bases at J, with 5 bases between the two ends. Germline lookup yields CDR1 DFQATT and CDR2 SNEGSKA (reference sequence). The CDR3 is CSARVLDTQYF. The CDR3 nucleotides are TGCAGTGCTAGAGTACTGGATACGCAGTATTTT.

The chain recombines TRBV5-4 with TRBJ2-3, with D tentatively TRBD2 (6 bases). The V gene's germline CDR1 is SGHNT and CDR2 YYREEE (reference sequence). CDR3 length: 16 amino acids. V lost 0 bases, J lost 4 bases, and 15 bases lay in between. For the CDR3, the DNA is TGTGCCAGCAGCTTGGATGGCGGAGGGATGCCAGATACGCAGTATTTT. Amino acid sequence: CASSLDGGGMPDTQYF.

The chain carries TRBV4-1 and TRBJ2-1; D unresolved. This CDR3 has 13 residues. CDR1 is MGHRA, CDR2 YSYEKL, per germline. Trimming stripped 0 bases from V and 8 bases from J, with 8 bases between. The CDR3 is CASSQDPGYEQFF. In DNA form, the CDR3 reads TGCGCCAGCAGCCAAGATCCCGGGTATGAGCAGTTCTTC.

The chain is built from TRBV13 and TRBJ2-2; D perhaps matches TRBD1 (5 bases). V lost 5 bases, J lost 0 bases, and 13 bases lay in between. Looked up from germline, CDR1 is PRHDT and CDR2 is FYEKMQ (reference sequence). This CDR3 has 16 amino acids. The CDR3 nucleotides read TGTGCCAGCAGCCTTGGACACAACTCGAACACCGGGGAGCTGTTTTTT. Translating it yields CASSLGHNSNTGELFF.

The V call is TRBV6-5, the J call TRBJ1-6; D is perhaps TRBD1 (6 bases). V was pared by 6 bases and J by 6 bases, with 9 bases between. The CDR3 has 13 amino acids. Germline CDR1 is MNHEY and CDR2 is SVGAGI. CDR3 nucleotide sequence: TGTGCCAGCAGAACAGGGATTAATTCACCCCTCCACTTT. Translated, it gives CASRTGINSPLHF.

The CDR3 spells CASLRRDDTQYF. The CDR3 region has the DNA TGTGCCAGCCTACGGCGGGACGATACGCAGTATTTT. The chain joins TRBV6-5 to TRBJ2-3; possibly TRBD2 for D (6 bases). The CDR3 sequence is 12 residues long. In germline, CDR1 is MNHEY, CDR2 SVGAGI. Trimming removed 8 bases at V and 6 bases at J, with 12 bases between.